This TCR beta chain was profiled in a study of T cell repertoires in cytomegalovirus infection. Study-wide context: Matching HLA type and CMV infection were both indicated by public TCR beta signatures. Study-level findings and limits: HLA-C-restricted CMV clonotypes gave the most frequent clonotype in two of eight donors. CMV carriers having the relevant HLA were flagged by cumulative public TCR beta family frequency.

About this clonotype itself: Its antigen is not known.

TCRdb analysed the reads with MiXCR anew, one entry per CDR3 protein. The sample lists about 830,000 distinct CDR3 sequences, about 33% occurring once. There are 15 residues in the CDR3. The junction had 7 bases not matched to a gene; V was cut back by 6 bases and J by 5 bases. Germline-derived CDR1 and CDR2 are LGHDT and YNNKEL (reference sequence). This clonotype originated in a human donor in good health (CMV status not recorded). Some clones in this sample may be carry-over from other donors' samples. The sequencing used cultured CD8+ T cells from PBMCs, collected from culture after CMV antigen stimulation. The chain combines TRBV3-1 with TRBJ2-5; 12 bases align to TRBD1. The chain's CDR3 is CASRPSGTGGETQYF. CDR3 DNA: TGTGCCAGCAGACCGTCCGGGACAGGGGGCGAGACCCAGTACTTC.